This T cell receptor beta chain was sequenced in a study of CD8 T cells in ankylosing spondylitis. Overall study findings and caveats: The disease-linked clones had a CD8+ phenotype and low blood frequencies. Reports of some motif variants in reactive arthritis synovial fluid and blood predate this one. Matched ankylosing spondylitis synovial fluid reportedly showed significant enrichment of disease-linked clones.

V was clipped by 8 bases and J by 7 bases, with 18 bases between them. The CDR3 loop spans 15 amino acids. The germline V gene has CDR1 MNHEY and CDR2 SMNVEV (reference sequence). Note on this clonotype: The antigen remains undetermined.

TCR beta libraries were made by quantitative 5'-RACE with molecular barcodes. MiXCR, run by TCRdb on the 5' RACE reads, gives a single entry per CDR3 protein. Among 230,000 or so distinct CDR3 sequences, under 20% were seen once, and the ten largest hold about a third. This chain links TRBV27 with TRBJ1-6; D gene ambiguous. Material for sequencing was blood, either unsorted or a sorted T cell fraction (not recorded which). This receptor was obtained from a male donor with ankylosing spondylitis or in good health (not recorded which). This chain's CDR3 is CASCLRVSANSPLHF. The CDR3 DNA is TGTGCCAGCTGTCTACGGGTTAGCGCCAATTCACCCCTCCACTTT.